This T cell receptor beta chain was retrieved from a study of blood T cell repertoires in COVID-19 (TCRdb year 2020). Concerning the study at large: The collaborator samples originated in the United States, Italy and Spain and spanned the acute and convalescent phases of COVID-19. A freely available public database, intended as a resource for researchers studying the immune response to SARS-CoV-2, is where the repertoires were released. Samples were obtained from the ongoing ImmuneRACE study (first 160 participants) and from 1,254 subjects provided by 6 global collaborators. Where available, HLA class I and class II types were obtained from metadata supplied by the sample provider rather than from assay-based typing. The prospective study material was composed of cDNA or gDNA derived from T cells, B-cell-depleted T cells, or PBMCs. Subjects who had been exposed to COVID-19, were actively infected with it, or had recovered from it provided the deeply sampled blood TCRbeta repertoires that made up the dataset. A de-identified subject ID, COVID-19 status, age in years and sex were almost always included in the sample metadata. Study-level results and caveats: Clinical and demographic metadata were provided uncurated, with the amount varying by source and participant.

Via the germline V gene, CDR1 is MDHEN and CDR2 SYDVKM. Unmatched junction bases come to 23, with V trimmed by 7 bases and J by 0 bases. The CDR3 numbers 21 residues from cysteine through phenylalanine. Only the CDR3 part of the read is kept: 63 bases, read in frame from the first base. TCRbeta CDR3 regions were amplified from genomic DNA by means of the immunoSEQ Assay, a bias-controlled multiplex PCR. Turning to the authors' computational methods: Nucleated cell counts per sample were estimated from amplification of reference gene primers within the assay. Sequence reads were collapsed and filtered to measure the absolute abundance of every unique TCRbeta CDR3 rearrangement. For each sample, productive Simpson clonality was calculated as the square root of Simpson's diversity index over productive rearrangements. Here the immuneACCESS table is served through TCRdb, limited to in-frame sequences with V and J called. Missing clones are a known gap in these copies; in checked studies unresolved V genes cover under half, and the rest lacks a known reason. That table gives V, J and clone size, and the DNA gave D and trimming. The sample table contains approximately 93,000 clones; only one count was recorded for about 74% of them. The ten largest make up around 3.9% of the sample.

Concerning this clone: It has no known antigen specificity. No much larger clone exists at a distance of one base, and base qualities are not known.

In Seattle, one collaborating source enrolled patients while the infection was active and tracked those patients longitudinally over the course of disease. The collaborating institutions used their own protocols to collect whole blood in K2EDTA tubes. For TCRbeta analysis, collaborator samples were shipped as frozen whole blood, as isolated PBMCs, or as DNA extracted from either sample type. The receptor comes from a man aged 70 or older with COVID-19, enrolled during active disease. The rearranged segments are TRBV28 and TRBJ2-3, and TRBD1 aligns with 9 junction nucleotides. The sequenced sample consisted of peripheral blood. The DNA sequence reads TGTGCCAGCACTAATCCGGCGCCACCTACGGACAGGGGATTTAGCACAGATACGCAGTATTTT. Its coded protein is CASTNPAPPTDRGFSTDTQYF. When the CDR3 is completed using the reference TRBV28 and TRBJ2-3 genes on either side, the full variable domain is DVKVTQSSRYLVKRTGEKVFLECVQDMDHENMFWYRQDPGLGLRLIYFSYDVKMKEKGDIPEGYSVSREKKERFSLILESASTNQTSMYLCASTNPAPPTDRGFSTDTQYFGPGTRLTVL.